A single sample is the source of the 6 T cell receptor beta chains below, sequenced in a study of blood T cell repertoires in COVID-19. The method was immunoSEQ multiplex PCR; TCRdb's version includes in-frame clones alone and lacks a portion of them. The table records approximately 210,000 clones, 80% to 90% of them present only once. The source material was peripheral blood. These TCRs come from a woman aged 40 to 50 with active or convalescent COVID-19.

The chain carries TRBV27 and TRBJ2-7; 7 bases agree with TRBD1. The V gene's germline CDR1 is MNHEY and CDR2 SMNVEV (reference sequence). V was clipped by 2 bases and J by 2 bases; unmatched bases: 6. CDR3 length: 15 residues. The CDR3 is CASSLVGGAAYEQYF. The CDR3 DNA reads TGTGCCAGCAGTTTAGTAGGGGGCGCCGCCTACGAGCAGTACTTC.

This clone was detected only a few times. The rearrangement uses TRBV6-2 or TRBV6-3 and TRBJ1-6, with D unresolved. Trimming shortened V by 2 bases and J by 10 bases, and 12 bases separated the two germline ends. The V gene's germline CDR1 is MNHEY and CDR2 SVGEGT. The CDR3 has 14 residues. In DNA form, the CDR3 reads TGTGCCAGCAGTTACCGAAGGGAGGGCTCACCCCTCCACTTT. Translating gives CASSYRREGSPLHF.

This chain connects TRBV28 to TRBJ1-6; D is uncertain. Germline values: CDR1 MDHEN, CDR2 SYDVKM. Deletions cut 7 bases from V and 7 bases from J, with 8 bases between. The CDR3 is made up of 12 amino acids. The CDR3 loop is CASMAVNSPLHF. In DNA form, the CDR3 reads TGTGCCAGCATGGCAGTAAATTCACCCCTCCACTTT.

The chain combines TRBV9 with TRBJ2-1; 14 positions agree with TRBD2. Germline V CDR1 and CDR2: SGDLS, YYNGEE. V lost 3 bases and J lost 5; bases outside the gene matches: 10. This CDR3 is 18 amino acids long. The CDR3 DNA reads as TGTGCCAGCAGCGGGGGACTAGCGGGGGCCCGTCGGGACAATGAGCAGTTCTTC. The encoded protein is CASSGGLAGARRDNEQFF.

The V gene is TRBV24-1, the J gene TRBJ1-5, with 9 bases matching TRBD1. The CDR3 has 16 residues. Germline V lookup: CDR1 KGHDR, CDR2 SFDVKD. The V and J ends lost 4 bases and 5 bases, in that order; junction bases with no gene match: 8. The CDR3 reads CATSDRDRVGDQPQHF. CDR3 bases: TGTGCCACCAGTGACCGGGACAGGGTAGGTGATCAGCCCCAGCATTTT.

The rearrangement uses TRBV7-6 and TRBJ2-2; D perhaps matches TRBD1 (5 bases). CDR1 SGHVS and CDR2 FNYEAQ come from the germline V gene. The CDR3 runs 16 residues. V lost 3 bases and J 5 bases, leaving 16 bases between the germline ends. CDR3 nucleotides: TGTGCCAGCAGCTTGGGCGGCAGGGCGAGTACCGGGGAGCTGTTTTTT. Its protein is CASSLGGRASTGELFF.